The 23 T cell receptor beta chains in this list originate from one sample, sequenced in a study of T cell clonotyping in hematopoietic cell transplantation (dated by TCRdb to the early 2020s). Receptor libraries were prepared by the immunoSEQ multiplex PCR assay. The table comes from immuneACCESS by way of TCRdb, which keeps in-frame sequences with V and J called. Part of the clones is missing from these tables; in studies checked, under half for an unresolved V gene and the rest for unknown reasons. Across this sample there are 10,000 to 15,000 clones, with approximately 51% seen only once. The ten largest clones capture approximately 11% of the sample. The specimen sequenced was peripheral blood mononuclear cells. The receptors here all came from a man aged 50 to 60 in good health. Some clones in this sample may be carry-over from other donors' samples.

The genes are TRBV5-1 and TRBJ2-7; 9 bases are shared with TRBD2. V was clipped by 3 bases and J by 2 bases; unmatched bases: 6. This CDR3 is built from 15 residues. The germline gives CDR1 SGHRS, CDR2 YFSETQ. DNA of the CDR3: TGCGCCAGCAGCTCCAGCGGGGGGCCGGCCTACGAGCAGTACTTC. This translates into CASSSSGGPAYEQYF. The entire variable domain, with the rest obtained from reference TRBV5-1 and TRBJ2-7, is as follows: KAGVTQTPRYLIKTRGQQVTLSCSPISGHRSVSWYQQTPGQGLQFLFEYFSETQRNKGNFPGRFSGRQFSNSRSEMNVSTLELGDSALYLCASSSSGGPAYEQYFGPGTRLTVT.

This sequence joins TRBV7-2 and TRBJ1-2; 7 nucleotides match TRBD1. Germline lookup yields CDR1 SGHTA and CDR2 FQGNSA. The CDR3 has 12 residues. The V and J ends lost 7 bases and 5 bases, in that order; junction bases with no gene match: 4. The CDR3 loop is CASITGVYGYTF. The CDR3 nucleotides read TGTGCCAGCATAACAGGGGTGTATGGCTACACCTTC.

In this sample, this clone turned up a few times. The V call is TRBV7-7, the J call TRBJ2-2, with D tentatively TRBD1 or TRBD2 (5 bases each). Trimming shortened V by 1 base and J by 6 bases, and 6 bases separated the two germline ends. The CDR3 is 13 amino acids. Per the germline V gene, CDR1 is SSHAT and CDR2 is FNYEAQ (reference sequence). The CDR3 loop is CASSLGGAGELFF. CDR3 DNA sequence: TGTGCCAGCAGCTTAGGAGGGGCCGGGGAGCTGTTTTTT.

This clone was observed once. The gene calls are TRBV4-3 and TRBJ2-5, with 9 bases identical to TRBD1. With 4 bases clipped from V and 3 bases from J, the junction kept 6 bases outside the gene matches. This CDR3 contains 15 residues. The V gene's germline CDR1 is LGHNA and CDR2 YSLEER. The CDR3 loop is CASSPDRGREETQYF. As DNA, the CDR3 is TGCGCCAGCAGCCCCGACAGGGGGAGAGAAGAGACCCAGTACTTC.

This clone occurred once. The chain has TRBV30 and TRBJ2-5, with 7 bases aligning to TRBD2. This CDR3 has 13 residues. Germline trimming cut 7 bases from V and 3 bases from J; bases unmatched to any gene: 8. From germline, CDR1 is GTSNPN and CDR2 SVGIG (reference sequence). The CDR3 spells CAFRTRSEETQYF. The CDR3, as DNA: TGTGCCTTTAGGACTAGATCGGAAGAGACCCAGTACTTC. Drawing the rest from reference TRBV30 and TRBJ2-5, the complete variable domain is SQTIHQWPATLVQPVGSPLSLECTVEGTSNPNLYWYRQAAGRGLQLLFYSVGIGQISSEVPQNLSASRPQDRQFILSSKKLLLSDSGFYLCAFRTRSEETQYFGPGTRLLVL.

J is TRBJ2-1 and V is TRBV6-5; 12 bases align to TRBD2. V shed 6 bases and J 6 bases; nucleotides not matched to a gene: 6. Germline lookup yields CDR1 MNHEY and CDR2 SVGAGI. The CDR3 has 15 amino acids. For the CDR3, the DNA is TGTGCCAGCAGGCTAGCGGGAGGGATGGGCAATGAGCAGTTCTTC. Its translation: CASRLAGGMGNEQFF.

This clone was seen more than once but under ten times. The rearrangement joins TRBV19 to TRBJ1-5; 8 bases agree with TRBD1. CDR1 LNHDA and CDR2 SQIVND come from the germline V gene (reference sequence). After removal of 6 bases from V and 2 bases from J, the junction contained 6 bases not matched to a gene. This CDR3 region has 15 residues. CDR3 nucleotide sequence: TGTGCCAGTAGGATGGACAGGGAGGGCAATCAGCCCCAGCATTTT. The encoded protein is CASRMDREGNQPQHF.

This chain connects TRBV28 to TRBJ2-3; D call uncertain. V was cut by 7 bases and J by 3 bases, with 17 bases left in between. Germline loops: CDR1 MDHEN, CDR2 SYDVKM. The CDR3 is 15 residues long. DNA for the CDR3: TGTGCCAGCACCCCTAGGTCTATTAGTACAGATACGCAGTATTTT. Protein product: CASTPRSISTDTQYF.

The chain carries TRBV9 and TRBJ2-1; D might be TRBD2 (6 bases). Germline V gene data show CDR1 as SGDLS and CDR2 as YYNGEE. Trimming left V 3 bases short and J 4 bases short, with 8 bases between. The CDR3 runs 13 residues. The CDR3 nucleotides are TGTGCCAGCAGCGGAGCGGGTTACAATGAGCAGTTCTTC. This encodes CASSGAGYNEQFF. Drawing the rest from reference TRBV9 and TRBJ2-1, the complete variable domain is DSGVTQTPKHLITATGQRVTLRCSPRSGDLSVYWYQQSLDQGLQFLIQYYNGEERAKGNILERFSAQQFPDLHSELNLSSLELGDSALYFCASSGAGYNEQFFGPGTRLTVL.

About this clone: An end of the junction does not agree with germline; a read error may underlie this. V and J are TRBV2 and TRBJ1-1, with TRBD1 identical over 8 bases. The V gene's germline CDR1 is SNHLY and CDR2 FYNNEI. This CDR3 spans 14 amino acids. The CDR3 nucleotides read TGTGCCAGCAGTGAACAGGGGGCGCGTACTGAAGCTTCCTTT. Protein: CASSEQGARTEASF.

The V gene is TRBV28, the J gene TRBJ1-5; weak D call: TRBD1 (5 bases). This CDR3 contains 16 residues. Germline CDR1 and CDR2: MDHEN and SYDVKM. Deletions cut 7 bases from V and 3 bases from J, with 19 bases between. The CDR3, as DNA: TGTGCCAGCACCCGAGACACGGGGGGACCCAATCAGCCCCAGCATTTT. Translating gives CASTRDTGGPNQPQHF. The full variable domain, in which reference TRBV28 and TRBJ1-5 provide the parts outside the CDR3, is DVKVTQSSRYLVKRTGEKVFLECVQDMDHENMFWYRQDPGLGLRLIYFSYDVKMKEKGDIPEGYSVSREKKERFSLILESASTNQTSMYLCASTRDTGGPNQPQHFGDGTRLSIL.

This clone was counted a single time. Other DNA sequences in this specimen translate into the identical CDR3. V gene TRBV25-1 combines with J gene TRBJ1-2; no reliable D call. Trimming removed 1 base at V and 5 bases at J, with 2 bases between. The CDR3 has 11 amino acids. CDR1 and CDR2 (germline): MGHDK, SYGVNS. The CDR3 bases are TGTGCCAGCAGTGAATCTTATGGCTACACCTTC. It specifies CASSESYGYTF.

The CDR3 coding sequence is TGTGCCAGCAGCTTAGCCCACGGGGGTTACGTGGAGACCCAGTACTTC. This sequence encodes CASSLAHGGYVETQYF. This chain links TRBV11-1 with TRBJ2-5, with D maybe TRBD2 (6 bases). This CDR3 has 16 amino acids. Germline V gene sequence: CDR1 SGHAT, CDR2 FQDESV (reference sequence). The germline V and J ends were trimmed by 0 bases and 5 bases, with 16 bases remaining between them. The whole variable domain, filled in from reference TRBV11-1 and TRBJ2-5, reads EAEVAQSPRYKITEKSQAVAFWCDPISGHATLYWYRQILGQGPELLVQFQDESVVDDSQLPKDRFSAERLKGVDSTLKIQPAELGDSAMYLCASSLAHGGYVETQYFGPGTRLLVL.

The chain combines TRBV4-3 with TRBJ1-5, with D unclear. V was shortened by 0 bases and J by 7 bases, with 7 bases between the two germline ends. This CDR3 has 13 amino acids. Germline CDR1 LGHNA, CDR2 YSLEER. The CDR3 is CASSQDREQPQHF. As DNA, the CDR3 is TGCGCCAGCAGCCAAGATCGGGAGCAGCCCCAGCATTTT.

This clone was seen a handful of times. The V call is TRBV5-1, the J call TRBJ1-5; tentative D call: TRBD1 (5 bases). V was trimmed by 4 bases and J by 8 bases, leaving 16 bases between them. Germline values: CDR1 SGHRS, CDR2 YFSETQ. CDR3 length equals 14 residues. CDR3 DNA sequence: TGCGCCAGCAGCCCTATCAGGGAAAAGAAGCCCCAGCATTTT. Its translation is CASSPIREKKPQHF.

The chain couples TRBV30 to TRBJ2-7, with unresolved D. Trimming cost V 1 base and J 6 bases, with 7 bases left between them. The CDR3 runs 11 residues. Per the germline V gene, CDR1 is GTSNPN and CDR2 is SVGIG (reference sequence). In DNA, the CDR3 is TGTGCCTGGAGTGACTTTGGCGAGCAGTACTTC. Translation: CAWSDFGEQYF.

In this sample, this clone turned up a few times. The chain recombines TRBV30 with TRBJ1-1, with 10 nucleotides matching TRBD1. Per germline, CDR1 GTSNPN and CDR2 SVGIG (reference sequence). The CDR3 is 13 residues long. The trim removed 5 bases at V and 4 bases at J, leaving 4 bases unmatched. Here the CDR3 reads CAWDGQGGTEAFF. CDR3 DNA sequence: TGTGCCTGGGACGGACAGGGGGGCACTGAAGCTTTCTTT.

V and J are TRBV5-6 and TRBJ2-5; 7 positions match TRBD1. Germline CDR1 SGHDT, CDR2 YYEEEE. There are 16 residues in the CDR3. Trimming removed 4 bases from V and 4 bases from J; junction bases left unmatched: 13. The CDR3 spells CASSGDHRDRRETQYF. Written as DNA, the CDR3 is TGTGCCAGCAGCGGGGACCACAGGGACAGACGAGAGACCCAGTACTTC.

V is TRBV19 and J is TRBJ2-2; D is perhaps TRBD2 (6 bases). From germline, CDR1 is LNHDA and CDR2 SQIVND (reference sequence). Trimming cost V 5 bases and J 4 bases, with 11 bases left between them. The CDR3 is made up of 14 amino acids. The CDR3, as DNA: TGTGCCAGTAGTGTGCGGGGACTCACCGGGGAGCTGTTTTTT. As protein: CASSVRGLTGELFF.

This rearrangement joins TRBV29-1 to TRBJ1-2; D remains ambiguous. The germline V and J ends were trimmed by 0 bases and 4 bases, with 24 bases remaining between them. This CDR3 is 18 amino acids long. Germline V gives CDR1 SQVTM, CDR2 ANQGSEA. CDR3 in amino acids: CSVEDLTKGFPEAYGYTF. CDR3 in DNA: TGCAGCGTTGAAGATCTGACGAAAGGTTTTCCAGAGGCCTATGGCTACACCTTC.

The chain combines TRBV29-1 with TRBJ2-7, with 8 positions matching TRBD1. The CDR3 consists of 14 residues. J lost 6 bases, V lost 4 bases, and 11 bases had no gene match. The germline gives CDR1 SQVTM, CDR2 ANQGSEA. CDR3 DNA: TGCAGCGTTGTTGGGCAGGGGGCCTCCGGCGAGCAGTACTTC. Its protein product is CSVVGQGASGEQYF.

The sample holds a few counts of this clone. The chain employs TRBV27 and TRBJ2-7; 7 bases align to TRBD2. This CDR3 contains 14 residues. V lost 5 bases and J lost 2; bases outside the gene matches: 6. CDR1 and CDR2 (germline): MNHEY, SMNVEV (reference sequence). For the CDR3, the DNA is TGTGCCAGCAGTATTAAGCGGGAACCCTACGAGCAGTACTTC. Its protein is CASSIKREPYEQYF.

The genes are TRBV15 and TRBJ2-5; 8 bases map to TRBD2. In germline, CDR1 is LNHNV, CDR2 YYDKDF (reference sequence). CDR3 length: 15 amino acids. Trimming removed 0 bases from V and 5 bases from J; junction bases left unmatched: 5. The CDR3 region has the DNA TGTGCCACCAGCAGAGATAGGGGACTAGGGGAGACCCAGTACTTC. This gives the protein CATSRDRGLGETQYF.